The 13 T cell receptor beta chains given below trace back to one sample, sequenced in a study of blood T cell repertoires in COVID-19. Libraries were prepared by immunoSEQ multiplex PCR; TCRdb keeps only in-frame clonotypes and omits some of them. The table includes around 170,000 clones, about 84% detected once. Sequenced input: PBMCs or T cells enriched from blood (not recorded which). Receptor source: a man aged 45-65 years who had recovered from COVID-19.

The V gene is TRBV5-1, the J gene TRBJ1-6; the D is unclear. V lost 3 bases to trimming and J lost 7 bases, with 20 bases between them. CDR1 is SGHRS and CDR2 is YFSETQ in the germline V gene. CDR3 length: 17 residues. The CDR3 bases are TGCGCCAGCAGCTCCAACCCCATACAGTCGACCAATTCACCCCTCCACTTT. Protein: CASSSNPIQSTNSPLHF.

The chain couples TRBV7-2 to TRBJ1-6, with 8 positions matching TRBD1. The CDR3 is 15 residues long. Losses at the gene ends were 1 base for V and 8 bases for J; bases not matched to a gene: 4. Germline CDR1 and CDR2: SGHTA and FQGNSA. This CDR3 is CASSLVLQGDSPLHF. In DNA, the CDR3 is TGTGCCAGCAGCTTAGTCTTACAGGGGGATTCACCCCTCCACTTT.

This clone was observed a single time. CDR3 loop: CASSQDREQYF. The CDR3 bases are TGTGCCAGCAGCCAAGATCGCGAGCAGTACTTC. The chain has TRBV3-1 (or the pseudogene TRBV3-2) and TRBJ2-7, with no clear D. The germline V gene has CDR1 LGHDT and CDR2 YNNKEL (reference sequence). This CDR3 is 11 amino acids long. The V end lost 0 bases, the J end lost 6 bases, and 3 bases lay between the germline ends.

The CDR3 spells CASNRQGKGYGYTF. Here the CDR3 DNA reads TGTGCCAGCAACCGACAGGGGAAAGGTTATGGCTACACCTTC. The chain joins TRBV7-2 to TRBJ1-2, with 8 nucleotides matching TRBD1. The V gene's germline CDR1 is SGHTA and CDR2 FQGNSA. V shed 7 bases and J 5 bases; nucleotides not matched to a gene: 9. This CDR3 region has 14 residues.

The rearrangement links TRBV6-5 to TRBJ2-1; TRBD1 matches 10 bases. Germline CDR1 is MNHEY and CDR2 is SVGAGI. This CDR3 has 15 residues. The junction had 5 bases not matched to a gene; V was cut back by 2 bases and J by 7 bases. The CDR3 DNA reads as TGTGCCAGCAGTTACGGGGGACAGGGGTGGAATGAGCAGTTCTTC. Its protein is CASSYGGQGWNEQFF.

The chain has TRBV7-9 and TRBJ1-1, with a possible D match to TRBD1 (6 bases). Germline V CDR1 and CDR2: SEHNR, FQNEAQ (reference sequence). Trimming pared 4 bases from V and 0 bases from J, leaving 15 bases between. This CDR3 comprises 16 residues. In DNA form, the CDR3 reads TGTGCCAGCAGCTCCCCGCCCGGGACAATGAACACTGAAGCTTTCTTT. It translates to CASSSPPGTMNTEAFF.

This chain connects TRBV19 to TRBJ1-2; 8 bases are a match to TRBD1. The V gene end was trimmed by 6 bases and the J gene end by 8 bases; junction bases not matched to a gene: 11. The CDR3 sequence is 14 residues long. CDR1 and CDR2 (germline): LNHDA, SQIVND (reference sequence). The CDR3, as DNA: TGTGCCAGTAGCCTACTCCAGGGGGCGGGAGGCTACACCTTC. It codes for CASSLLQGAGGYTF.

This clone was seen more than once but under ten times. The chain links TRBV28 to TRBJ1-1, with D possibly matching TRBD1 (5 bases). V lost 2 bases to trimming and J lost 4 bases, with 8 bases between them. The CDR3 length is 13 residues. CDR1 and CDR2 (germline): MDHEN, SYDVKM. The CDR3 DNA is TGTGCCAGCAGTTTAGTCGGGGGCACTGAAGCTTTCTTT. Encoded protein: CASSLVGGTEAFF.

The chain carries TRBV3-1 (or the pseudogene TRBV3-2) and TRBJ1-4, with unresolved D. The CDR3 consists of 14 residues. Germline CDR1 reads LGHDT; CDR2 reads YNNKEL (reference sequence). V lost 4 bases and J 7 bases, leaving 13 bases between the germline ends. The CDR3 sequence is CASSLRRDGEKLFF. The CDR3 bases are TGTGCCAGCAGCCTCCGGAGGGATGGTGAAAAACTGTTTTTT.

This chain links TRBV9 with TRBJ2-2, with TRBD1 matching over 7 bases. Germline lookup yields CDR1 SGDLS and CDR2 YYNGEE. The J segment lost 4 bases and the V segment lost 2 bases, leaving 5 bases of the junction unmatched. The CDR3 length is 15 residues. CDR3: CASSVTGQPTGELFF. In DNA form, the CDR3 reads TGTGCCAGCAGCGTGACAGGGCAACCCACCGGGGAGCTGTTTTTT.

This chain uses TRBV5-1 with TRBJ2-7, with no clear D. The germline V gene encodes CDR1 SGHRS and CDR2 YFSETQ. The CDR3 is 16 residues long. Between the trimmed V and J ends, which lost 4 bases and 9 bases, there was a span of 26 bases. The CDR3 spells CASSPGFSSSLPGQYF. As DNA, the CDR3 is TGCGCCAGCAGCCCCGGGTTCTCCTCCTCTTTACCTGGGCAGTACTTC.

Turning to this clone: Within the sample, other DNA sequences also encode this same CDR3. V gene TRBV5-4 combines with J gene TRBJ2-2; weak D call: TRBD2 (6 bases). Germline V CDR1 and CDR2: SGHNT, YYREEE (reference sequence). The CDR3 is 14 amino acids. V was trimmed by 4 bases and J by 2 bases, leaving 9 bases between them. The CDR3 DNA reads as TGTGCCAGCAGCCGGGACTTCAACACCGGGGAGCTGTTTTTT. This translates into CASSRDFNTGELFF.

This sequence joins TRBV5-4 and TRBJ2-1; D gene ambiguous. CDR1 is SGHNT and CDR2 is YYREEE in the germline V gene (reference sequence). The CDR3 has 13 amino acids. Trimming removed 3 bases at V and 5 bases at J, with 9 bases between. CDR3 coding DNA: TGTGCCAGCAGCTCGAACAAAGACAATGAGCAGTTCTTC. Protein sequence: CASSSNKDNEQFF. Together with reference TRBV5-4 and TRBJ2-1, the CDR3 gives the full variable domain: ETGVTQSPTHLIKTRGQQVTLRCSSQSGHNTVSWYQQALGQGPQFIFQYYREEENGRGNFPPRFSGLQFPNYSSELNVNALELDDSALYLCASSSNKDNEQFFGPGTRLTVL.